This TCR beta chain derives from a study of graft-versus-host responses after intestinal transplantation. Generated by immunoSEQ multiplex PCR, the TCRdb table keeps only in-frame clones and is missing some. The repertoire holds roughly 120,000 clones, with roughly 93% as singletons. The CDR3 runs to 15 residues. V lost 1 base to trimming and J lost 6 bases, with 13 bases between them. Germline assignment: CDR1 SGHNT and CDR2 YENEEA. With regard to this clone: Its antigen is unknown.

Sequences were derived from unstimulated CD4+ T cells sorted from spleen or lymph node cells, sampled before intestinal transplant. The chain couples TRBV11-3 to TRBJ2-1, with D perhaps given as TRBD1 or TRBD2 (5 bases each). The clonotype originates from a human donor who received an intestinal transplant. The CDR3 nucleotides read TGTGCCAGCAGCTTAGGGGACCTGTCGGGCAATGAGCAGTTCTTC. Protein sequence: CASSLGDLSGNEQFF.